This T cell receptor (beta chain) was sequenced in a study of blood T cell repertoires in COVID-19. Original processing notes: Amplifying reference gene primers gave estimates of nucleated cell counts. Sequencing was performed with immunoSEQ multiplex PCR; in TCRdb, only in-frame clones are kept and a portion is missing. The V and J calls and clone size are taken from that table; D and trimming were inferred from the DNA. Of approximately 30,000 clones in the sample, around 90% were seen once. From germline, CDR1 is SGHRS and CDR2 YFSETQ. Trimming cost V 0 bases and J 8 bases; bases outside gene matches: 12. This CDR3 region has 17 residues.

This receptor was obtained from a woman in her thirties or forties with active or convalescent COVID-19. This sequence joins TRBV5-1 and TRBJ1-3; 9 bases align to TRBD1. The sample taken for sequencing was peripheral blood. As DNA, the CDR3 is TGCGCCAGCAGCTTGGAGGGGACAGGGATTCTTGGGGACACCATATATTTT. As protein: CASSLEGTGILGDTIYF.